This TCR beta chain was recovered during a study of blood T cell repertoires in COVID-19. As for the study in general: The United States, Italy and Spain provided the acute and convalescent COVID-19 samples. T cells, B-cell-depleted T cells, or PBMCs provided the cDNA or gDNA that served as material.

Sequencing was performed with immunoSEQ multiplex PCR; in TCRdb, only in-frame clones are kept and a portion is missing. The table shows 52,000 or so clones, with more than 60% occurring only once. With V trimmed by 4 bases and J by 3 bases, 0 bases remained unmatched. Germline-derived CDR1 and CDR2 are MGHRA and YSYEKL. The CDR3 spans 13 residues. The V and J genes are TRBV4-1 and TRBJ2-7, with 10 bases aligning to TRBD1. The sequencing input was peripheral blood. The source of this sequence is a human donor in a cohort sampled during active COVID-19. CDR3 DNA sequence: TGCGCCAGCAGCCGGGACAGGGGCTACGAGCAGTACTTC. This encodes CASSRDRGYEQYF.